Below are 28 T cell receptor beta chains sequenced from a single sample in a study of kidney transplant recipient with SARS-CoV-2 infection. TCRdb re-analysed the reads in MiXCR, keeping a single row per CDR3 protein. This table has some 220,000 distinct CDR3 sequences, under 30% appearing once. The sample here was a blood sample, taken at baseline and between days 110 and 120 from a kidney transplant recipient. These receptors all stem from a male patient younger than 45 who had COVID-19 and was a kidney transplant recipient. Some T cells may trace back to the graft donor.

Note on this clonotype: An end of the junction does not agree with germline; a read error may underlie this. The chain has TRBV25-1 and TRBJ1-2; D gene uncertain. Germline assignment: CDR1 MGHDK and CDR2 SYGVNS. The CDR3 length is 17 residues. CDR3 amino acids: CAGSQLRELGKTYGYTF. CDR3 coding DNA: TGTGCCGGCAGTCAACTGAGAGAACTGGGAAAGACCTATGGCTACACCTTC.

V usage is TRBV12-3 or TRBV12-4 and J usage is TRBJ2-3; D is undetermined. V lost 6 bases to trimming and J lost 3 bases, with 4 bases between them. This CDR3 contains 11 residues. The CDR3 is CASRATDTQYF. CDR3 nucleotide sequence: TGTGCCAGCAGGGCAACAGATACGCAGTATTTT.

Concerning this clonotype itself: A much bigger clone sits one base away, suggesting this may be a read error. The J gene is TRBJ2-2, the V gene TRBV20-1, with 7 bases fitting TRBD1. The germline gives CDR1 DFQATT, CDR2 SNEGSKA (reference sequence). This CDR3 comprises 15 residues. The DNA of the CDR3 is TGCAGTACTAGAGATGACAGGGCGGCCACCGGGGAGCTGTTTTTT. Translating it yields CSTRDDRAATGELFF.

This chain links TRBV8-2 with TRBJ1-2. TRBV8-2 is noted as a pseudogene. The CDR3 is 16 residues long. The CDR3 bases are TGTGGCAGTAGTGCCCATGATAGCCGAAAGACCTATGGCTACACCTTC. This translates into CGSSAHDSRKTYGYTF.

The chain recombines TRBV20-1 with TRBJ2-3; 13 nucleotides agree with TRBD2. V lost 3 bases and J lost 3; bases outside the gene matches: 9. The CDR3 length is 17 residues. CDR1 is DFQATT and CDR2 is SNEGSKA in the germline V gene (reference sequence). The CDR3 sequence is CSASRTSGSSGTDTQYF. In DNA form, the CDR3 reads TGCAGTGCTAGTAGGACTAGCGGGAGTTCAGGGACAGATACGCAGTATTTT.

As concerns this clonotype: This may be a read error: a much more frequent sequence differs by one nucleotide. This chain connects TRBV6-5 to TRBJ2-5, with 9 bases identical to TRBD1. This CDR3 has 16 residues. The junction had 11 bases not matched to a gene; V was cut back by 6 bases and J by 3 bases. Germline V lookup: CDR1 MNHEY, CDR2 SVGAGI. The DNA of the CDR3 is TGTGCCAGCAGACTTAATGTCAGACAGGGGGAAGAGACCCAGTACTTC. Amino acid sequence: CASRLNVRQGEETQYF.

This clonotype was counted a few times. This chain links TRBV4-1 with TRBJ2-3; 11 nucleotides line up with TRBD2. The germline V gene encodes CDR1 MGHRA and CDR2 YSYEKL. This CDR3 is built from 16 residues. V shed 3 bases, J shed 6 bases, and the junction held 8 bases outside the gene matches. The CDR3 is CASSHETSGELDTQYF. The CDR3 DNA reads TGCGCCAGCAGCCATGAGACTAGCGGGGAGTTGGATACGCAGTATTTT.

This clonotype was counted ten times or more. The chain joins TRBV6-5 to TRBJ1-1; D gene ambiguous. This CDR3 comprises 10 residues. CDR1 is MNHEY, CDR2 SVGAGI, per germline. V lost 9 bases to trimming and J lost 5 bases, with 7 bases between them. CDR3 nucleotide sequence: TGTGCCAGTATAATGACTGAAGCTTTCTTT. This translates into CASIMTEAFF.

This clonotype was recorded at least ten times. V usage is TRBV6-2 or TRBV6-3 and J usage is TRBJ1-5, with D unclear. Germline loops: CDR1 MNHEY, CDR2 SVGEGT. With 2 bases removed from V and 6 bases from J, the gap between germline ends came to 5 bases. The CDR3 spans 12 residues. Here the CDR3 DNA reads TGTGCCAGCAGTTACCCCCCTCAGCCCCAGCATTTT. It codes for CASSYPPQPQHF.

The chain has TRBV29-1 and TRBJ2-1, with 8 nucleotides matching TRBD2. The trim removed 6 bases at V and 2 bases at J, leaving 6 bases unmatched. This CDR3 contains 14 residues. CDR1 is SQVTM, CDR2 ANQGSEA, per germline. CDR3 in amino acids: CSVPGGGPYNEQFF. CDR3 in DNA: TGCAGCGTCCCGGGAGGGGGACCCTACAATGAGCAGTTCTTC.

About this clonotype: One end of the junction varies from germline; a read error may be responsible. This rearrangement joins TRBV2 to TRBJ1-6, with 10 bases lining up with TRBD1. The germline V gene encodes CDR1 SNHLY and CDR2 FYNNEI. The CDR3 sequence is 15 residues long. This CDR3 reads CASGDGTGDNPPLHF. CDR3 in DNA: TGTGCCAGCGGGGATGGGACAGGGGATAATCCACCCCTCCACTTT.

This clonotype was found many times. The chain has TRBV7-2 and TRBJ1-2; D unclear. Per the germline V gene, CDR1 is SGHTA and CDR2 is FQGNSA. V gave up 5 bases and J gave up 4 bases, with 23 bases separating them. The CDR3 is made up of 17 amino acids. CDR3 sequence reads: CASSQANRDGKTYGYTF. The CDR3 coding sequence is TGTGCCAGCAGCCAAGCAAACAGAGACGGAAAGACCTATGGCTACACCTTC. The complete variable domain, with remaining parts taken from reference TRBV7-2 and TRBJ1-2, reads GAGVSQSPSNKVTEKGKDVELRCDPISGHTALYWYRQSLGQGLEFLIYFQGNSAPDKSGLPSDRFSAERTGGSVSTLTIQRTQQEDSAVYLCASSQANRDGKTYGYTFGSGTRLTVV.

Turning to this clonotype: Just one base apart from a much larger clone, this may be a read error. The rearrangement joins TRBV3-1 to TRBJ1-2; unclear D gene. The CDR3 runs to 17 residues. Germline V gene data show CDR1 as LGHDT and CDR2 as YNNKEL (reference sequence). In DNA, the CDR3 is TGTACCAGCAGCGTTGTCAACACCCTTCGAAAGACCTATGGCTACACCTTC. Translating gives CTSSVVNTLRKTYGYTF.

This clonotype came up many times. The V gene is TRBV5-1, the J gene TRBJ1-1, with 8 bases that match TRBD1. CDR1 and CDR2 (germline): SGHRS, YFSETQ. V dropped 0 bases and J dropped 3; count of bases not matched to a gene: 4. This CDR3 is built from 15 residues. CDR3 amino acids: CASSLVQGADTEAFF. CDR3 coding DNA: TGCGCCAGCAGCTTGGTCCAGGGGGCGGACACTGAAGCTTTCTTT.

This clonotype was found many times. This sequence joins TRBV19 and TRBJ1-1; no definite D call. The CDR3 is 13 residues long. Germline V lookup: CDR1 LNHDA, CDR2 SQIVND (reference sequence). The germline V and J ends were trimmed by 7 bases and 6 bases, with 15 bases remaining between them. CDR3 loop: CASTLKGTAEAFF. CDR3 nucleotide sequence: TGTGCCAGTACCTTGAAGGGAACTGCTGAAGCTTTCTTT.

This clonotype was picked up many times. The chain has TRBV11-2 and TRBJ1-4, with TRBD1 matching 8 bases. The germline V gene has CDR1 SGHAT and CDR2 FQNNGV. Trimming took 0 bases from V and 5 from J; bases not matched to a gene: 2. This CDR3 contains 15 residues. DNA for the CDR3: TGTGCCAGCAGCTTAGAGGGACAGGAGAATGAAAAACTGTTTTTT. Translated: CASSLEGQENEKLFF.

This clonotype was counted once. This may be a read error: a much more frequent sequence differs by one nucleotide. The chain combines TRBV7-8 with TRBJ1-2, with TRBD1 as a possible D gene (5 bases). CDR1 is SGHVS and CDR2 is FQNEAQ in the germline V gene. The length of the CDR3 is 14 residues. CDR3 bases: TGTGCCAACAGCGCCCCGGGACGGTACTATGGCTACACCTTC. Translating it yields CANSAPGRYYGYTF.

There are many counts of this clonotype. Here the CDR3 DNA reads TGTGCCAGCTCGACCCAGTACTCAAGAAAGACCTATGGCTACACCTTC. Encoded protein: CASSTQYSRKTYGYTF. The rearrangement links TRBV9 to TRBJ1-2, with D unresolved. The germline V gene encodes CDR1 SGDLS and CDR2 YYNGEE. V lost 7 bases, J lost 4 bases, and 23 bases lay in between. The CDR3 is made up of 16 amino acids.

Concerning this clonotype: A much larger clonotype is one base distant, so this may be a read error. The chain uses TRBV9 and TRBJ1-3; 7 bases match TRBD1. The CDR3 covers 13 residues. Germline V gene lookup returns CDR1 SGDLS and CDR2 YYNGEE. The CDR3 coding sequence is TGTGCCAGCACGACAGGGTCTGGAAACACCATACATTTT. This translates into CASTTGSGNTIHF.

In regard to this clonotype: Given a much more abundant clone one base away, this may be a read error. DNA of the CDR3: TGTGCCACCAGTGATTTGGGGTTTCAAGAGACCCAGTACTTC. It translates to CATSDLGFQETQYF. The rearrangement uses TRBV24-1 and TRBJ2-5; the D is unclear. The CDR3 length is 14 residues. The V gene's germline CDR1 is KGHDR and CDR2 SFDVKD. V shed 0 bases and J shed 2 bases, with 6 bases lying between them.

At least ten counts were recorded for this clonotype. The chain has TRBV6-1 and TRBJ1-2; D remains unclear. Trimming removed 5 bases at V and 4 bases at J, with 23 bases between. The germline CDR1 and CDR2 sequences are MNHNS and SASEGT. The CDR3 sequence is 17 residues long. The CDR3 DNA reads TGTGCCAGCAGTCTGGTCACGGAATGTAGAAAGACCTATGGCTACACCTTC. This codes for CASSLVTECRKTYGYTF.

Comment on this clonotype: A much larger clone lies one base from this, so it may be a read error. The chain couples TRBV6-2 or TRBV6-3 to TRBJ2-7, with D hard to call. This CDR3 has 15 amino acids. CDR1 is MNHEY, CDR2 SVGEGT, per germline. Trimming took 2 bases from V and 0 from J, leaving 11 bases between them. The CDR3 spells CASSYGKSSSYEQYF. The CDR3 nucleotides read TGTGCCAGCAGTTACGGGAAATCGAGCTCCTACGAGCAGTACTTC.

The chain joins TRBV27 to TRBJ2-5, with D unresolved. CDR1 and CDR2 from the germline V gene are MNHEY and SMNVEV (reference sequence). The V and J ends lost 7 bases and 5 bases respectively, with 8 bases between them. The CDR3 contains 11 residues. The CDR3, as DNA: TGTGCCAGCATCAGGCGGGAGACCCAGTACTTC. It encodes CASIRRETQYF.

Details on this clonotype: It may be a read error: a sequence one base away is much more abundant. The conserved phenylalanine or tryptophan is not found at the CDR3 terminus, so this likely reflects a read error. The chain carries TRBV29-1 and TRBJ2-1; perhaps TRBD1 as D (6 bases). This CDR3 comprises 13 residues. V dropped 5 bases and J dropped 8 bases, with 16 bases sitting between them. Germline V gene lookup returns CDR1 SQVTM and CDR2 ANQGSEA. Written as DNA, the CDR3 is TGCAGCGTTCAAGGCCCAGGGGCGCATGAGCAGTTCCTC. Its protein product is CSVQGPGAHEQFL.

The sample holds one count of this clonotype. A much larger clone lies a single base off, so this may be a read error. The chain recombines TRBV30 with TRBJ2-5; D is unclear. This CDR3 comprises 12 residues. Germline V gene data show CDR1 as GTSNPN and CDR2 as SVGIG (reference sequence). The CDR3 sequence: CAWSVGREAQYF. Here the CDR3 DNA reads TGTGCCTGGAGTGTGGGTCGAGAGGCCCAGTACTTC.

This clonotype was detected ten times or more. The chain carries TRBV9 and TRBJ2-5; D is perhaps TRBD2 (6 bases). Trimming took off 0 bases at V and 5 bases at J, with 14 bases between the two ends. The CDR3 spans 15 residues. Germline V lookup: CDR1 SGDLS, CDR2 YYNGEE. The CDR3 loop reads CASSVEGVAVETQYF. In nucleotides, the CDR3 is TGTGCCAGCAGCGTAGAGGGAGTAGCGGTGGAGACCCAGTACTTC.

This clonotype has ten or more counts. The V gene is TRBV29-1, the J gene TRBJ2-2; 7 nucleotides agree with TRBD1. There are 13 residues in the CDR3. Germline CDR1 reads SQVTM; CDR2 reads ANQGSEA. V was pared by 6 bases and J by 1 base, with 2 bases of the junction left unmatched. The CDR3 DNA follows: TGCAGCGTACGGACAGGGAACACCGGGGAGCTGTTTTTT. This encodes CSVRTGNTGELFF.

Many counts were recorded for this clonotype. V gene TRBV20-1 combines with J gene TRBJ2-1, with TRBD2 identical over 13 bases. This CDR3 is 13 amino acids long. Germline lookup yields CDR1 DFQATT and CDR2 SNEGSKA (reference sequence). CDR3 sequence: CSPGTSGINEQFF. DNA of the CDR3: TGCAGCCCCGGGACTAGCGGGATCAATGAGCAGTTCTTC.